Presented here are 29 T cell receptor beta chains from one specimen sequenced in a study of blood T cell repertoires in COVID-19. TCRdb keeps only in-frame clones here, not all; method: immunoSEQ multiplex PCR. Found here are 150,000 to 200,000 clones, around 82% of them singletons; the top ten hold under 3%. The sequenced sample consisted of peripheral blood. All receptors derive from a human donor with acute or convalescent COVID-19. The donor label of this sample is uncertain.

J is TRBJ1-1 and V is TRBV5-1, with 8 nucleotides matching TRBD1. V was clipped by 4 bases and J by 4 bases; unmatched bases: 9. The CDR3 runs to 15 residues. CDR1 and CDR2 (germline): SGHRS, YFSETQ. CDR3 loop: CASSPMTGEVTEAFF. DNA for the CDR3: TGCGCCAGCAGCCCCATGACAGGGGAGGTCACTGAAGCTTTCTTT.

The genes are TRBV11-3 and TRBJ2-1; 8 bases are a match to TRBD1. Germline V gene lookup returns CDR1 SGHNT and CDR2 YENEEA. Germline trimming cut 3 bases from V and 4 bases from J; bases unmatched to any gene: 5. This CDR3 comprises 15 residues. The CDR3 reads CASSFRTGPYNEQFF. The DNA of the CDR3 is TGTGCCAGCAGCTTCCGGACAGGGCCATACAATGAGCAGTTCTTC.

The genes are TRBV19 and TRBJ2-7, with D perhaps matching TRBD1 (6 bases). Between the trimmed V and J ends, which lost 9 bases and 3 bases, there was a span of 15 bases. Germline V gene sequence: CDR1 LNHDA, CDR2 SQIVND (reference sequence). The CDR3 has 13 residues. In DNA form, the CDR3 reads TGTGCCAGCCGTCGGGCAGGGGTCTACGAGCAGTACTTC. This translates into CASRRAGVYEQYF.

The V call is TRBV25-1, the J call TRBJ2-7; D perhaps matches TRBD2 (5 bases). The V gene lost 3 bases and the J gene lost 2 bases, with 14 bases spanning the gap. Germline V CDR1 and CDR2: MGHDK, SYGVNS. The length of the CDR3 is 15 residues. The CDR3 region has the DNA TGTGCCAGCAGTGATTCCGGGGTAAGTCCCTACGAGCAGTACTTC. Its translation is CASSDSGVSPYEQYF.

J is TRBJ2-2 and V is TRBV18; 10 nucleotides agree with TRBD2. There are 17 residues in the CDR3. Germline values: CDR1 KGHSH, CDR2 LQKENI. After removal of 2 bases from V and 4 bases from J, the junction contained 7 bases not matched to a gene. The CDR3 sequence is CASSPIRLAGATGELFF. CDR3 sequence (DNA): TGTGCCAGCTCACCAATAAGGCTAGCGGGAGCCACCGGGGAGCTGTTTTTT.

The chain joins TRBV7-2 to TRBJ2-3; weak D call: TRBD2 (6 bases). Trimming took 1 base from V and 4 from J, leaving 9 bases between them. Germline V gene data show CDR1 as SGHTA and CDR2 as FQGNSA. The CDR3 is made up of 14 amino acids. In DNA, the CDR3 is TGTGCCAGCAGCTTAGGGCGGGACTCAGATACGCAGTATTTT. The encoded protein is CASSLGRDSDTQYF.

This clone was detected a few times. J is TRBJ2-1 and V is TRBV19; 10 nucleotides align to TRBD1. This CDR3 has 15 residues. Germline V lookup: CDR1 LNHDA, CDR2 SQIVND (reference sequence). Losses at the gene ends were 5 bases for V and 8 bases for J; bases not matched to a gene: 9. The CDR3 loop is CASSVRQGAYYEQFF. The CDR3 coding sequence is TGTGCCAGTAGTGTGAGACAGGGGGCATATTATGAGCAGTTCTTC.

V is TRBV6-1 and J is TRBJ1-6, with 7 bases identical to TRBD1. The CDR3 has 20 residues. Germline trimming cut 0 bases from V and 0 bases from J; bases unmatched to any gene: 11. In germline, CDR1 is MNHNS, CDR2 SASEGT. CDR3 amino acids: CASSEALLQGLSSYNSPLHF. DNA for the CDR3: TGTGCCAGCAGTGAAGCGCTTCTACAGGGGCTCAGCTCCTATAATTCACCCCTCCACTTT.

There are a few counts of this clone. This chain links TRBV11-2 with TRBJ2-1, with TRBD2 matching over 14 bases. Per germline, CDR1 SGHAT and CDR2 FQNNGV. This CDR3 comprises 18 residues. The V gene end was trimmed by 1 base and the J gene end by 9 bases; junction bases not matched to a gene: 11. CDR3 DNA: TGTGCCAGCAGCTTAGGACTAGCGGGAGGGCAAAAGGGCGGTGAGCAGTTCTTC. It encodes CASSLGLAGGQKGGEQFF.

This clone was detected only once. This sequence joins TRBV14 and TRBJ1-4, with TRBD1 identical over 7 bases. The V segment lost 4 bases and the J segment 0 bases; nucleotides outside the gene matches: 5. Germline V lookup: CDR1 SGHDN, CDR2 FVKESK. The CDR3 is 16 residues long. The CDR3: CASSRDRPATNEKLFF. CDR3 nucleotides: TGTGCCAGCAGCCGGGACAGACCGGCAACTAATGAAAAACTGTTTTTT.

The rearrangement links TRBV30 to TRBJ2-5, with D perhaps TRBD1 (6 bases). The ends were cut back, 0 bases at V and 5 bases at J, with 13 bases in the middle. The CDR3 runs to 14 residues. The germline gives CDR1 GTSNPN, CDR2 SVGIG (reference sequence). CDR3 protein: CAWSVQGSRETQYF. As DNA, the CDR3 is TGTGCCTGGAGTGTACAGGGCTCTCGGGAGACCCAGTACTTC. Drawing the rest from reference TRBV30 and TRBJ2-5, the complete variable domain is SQTIHQWPATLVQPVGSPLSLECTVEGTSNPNLYWYRQAAGRGLQLLFYSVGIGQISSEVPQNLSASRPQDRQFILSSKKLLLSDSGFYLCAWSVQGSRETQYFGPGTRLLVL.

The J gene is TRBJ2-7, the V gene TRBV25-1; tentative D call: TRBD2 (7 bases). The V and J ends lost 3 bases and 7 bases respectively, with 19 bases between them. CDR3 length equals 15 residues. The germline V gene has CDR1 MGHDK and CDR2 SYGVNS. CDR3 residues: CASSDGGLPTGEQYF. The DNA for the CDR3 is TGTGCCAGCAGTGACGGGGGGCTGCCTACGGGAGAGCAGTACTTC.

This chain links TRBV6-1 with TRBJ2-7; TRBD1 agrees at 11 bases. The CDR3 length is 16 residues. Germline V CDR1 and CDR2: MNHNS, SASEGT. V was clipped by 0 bases and J by 4 bases; unmatched bases: 5. CDR3 protein: CASSEAGTGGRYEQYF. The DNA for the CDR3 is TGTGCCAGCAGTGAAGCCGGGACAGGGGGGCGATACGAGCAGTACTTC.

J is TRBJ1-6 and V is TRBV7-9; D might be TRBD1 (6 bases). The CDR3 is 15 amino acids. Germline assignment: CDR1 SEHNR and CDR2 FQNEAQ (reference sequence). Trimming removed 5 bases from V and 9 bases from J, with 17 bases in between. CDR3 sequence: CASSPDRQGSSPLHF. The CDR3 coding sequence is TGTGCCAGCAGCCCTGACCGTCAGGGGAGTTCACCCCTCCACTTT. The whole variable domain, remainder taken from reference TRBV7-9 and TRBJ1-6, is DTGVSQNPRHKITKRGQNVTFRCDPISEHNRLYWYRQTLGQGPEFLTYFQNEAQLEKSRLLSDRFSAERPKGSFSTLEIQRTEQGDSAMYLCASSPDRQGSSPLHFGNGTRLTVT.

Only a few counts were recorded for this clone. The rearrangement links TRBV19 to TRBJ1-2; TRBD1 matches 9 bases. After removal of 3 bases from V and 7 bases from J, the junction contained 9 bases not matched to a gene. The CDR3 loop spans 15 amino acids. Germline CDR1 is LNHDA and CDR2 is SQIVND (reference sequence). The CDR3 loop reads CASSIHRDREVGYTF. The CDR3 DNA reads TGTGCCAGTAGTATCCACCGGGACAGGGAGGTTGGCTACACCTTC.

The V call is TRBV19, the J call TRBJ2-3; D remains ambiguous. This CDR3 has 11 amino acids. CDR1 LNHDA and CDR2 SQIVND come from the germline V gene (reference sequence). Trimming took 2 bases from V and 5 from J, leaving 2 bases between them. The CDR3 DNA sequence: TGTGCCAGTAGTATACAAGATACGCAGTATTTT. This gives the protein CASSIQDTQYF.

The chain carries TRBV9 and TRBJ2-3; TRBD2 might be the D (7 bases). Germline CDR1 is SGDLS and CDR2 is YYNGEE. The CDR3 covers 16 residues. V shed 0 bases and J shed 0 bases, with 11 bases lying between them. The CDR3 DNA is TGTGCCAGCAGCGTAGACCGGGGGGCGAGCACAGATACGCAGTATTTT. It codes for CASSVDRGASTDTQYF.

DNA of the CDR3: TGTGCCAGCTTATCACAGACGACCGGAAACACCATATATTTT. Residues: CASLSQTTGNTIYF. The chain uses TRBV25-1 and TRBJ1-3; D is ambiguous. The V gene lost 8 bases and the J gene lost 4 bases, with 15 bases spanning the gap. The CDR3 is 14 amino acids. Germline V gene lookup returns CDR1 MGHDK and CDR2 SYGVNS.

This chain joins TRBV11-3 and TRBJ2-5, with 7 bases that match TRBD1. The V gene end was trimmed by 1 base and the J gene end by 5 bases; junction bases not matched to a gene: 7. This CDR3 region has 15 residues. From germline, CDR1 is SGHNT and CDR2 YENEEA. The CDR3: CASSLGQGRMETQYF. In nucleotides, the CDR3 is TGTGCCAGCAGCTTAGGACAGGGAAGGATGGAGACCCAGTACTTC.

The chain joins TRBV6-1 to TRBJ2-5; D unresolved. The CDR3 is made up of 14 amino acids. V lost 2 bases and J 2 bases, leaving 9 bases between the germline ends. Germline CDR1 reads MNHNS; CDR2 reads SASEGT. CDR3 nucleotides: TGTGCCAGCAGTGAACCCGGAGTACAAGAGACCCAGTACTTC. It translates to CASSEPGVQETQYF.

The genes are TRBV27 and TRBJ2-7; 11 bases fit TRBD2. The germline gives CDR1 MNHEY, CDR2 SMNVEV (reference sequence). The V and J ends lost 4 bases and 3 bases, in that order; junction bases with no gene match: 5. This CDR3 region has 15 residues. This CDR3 is CASSSRLAGIYEQYF. CDR3 nucleotide sequence: TGTGCCAGCAGTTCCAGACTAGCGGGGATCTACGAGCAGTACTTC.

The gene calls are TRBV7-9 and TRBJ1-1, with D uncertain. This CDR3 spans 15 amino acids. The germline gives CDR1 SEHNR, CDR2 FQNEAQ (reference sequence). With 5 bases removed from V and 3 bases from J, the gap between germline ends came to 16 bases. As DNA, the CDR3 is TGTGCCAGCAGCGGATCGGGGAGGAAGGACACTGAAGCTTTCTTT. It codes for CASSGSGRKDTEAFF.

The rearrangement joins TRBV20-1 to TRBJ2-5, with unresolved D. V shed 6 bases and J shed 5 bases, with 10 bases lying between them. Germline CDR1 reads DFQATT; CDR2 reads SNEGSKA (reference sequence). The CDR3 contains 11 residues. As DNA, the CDR3 is TGCAGTGCCACTAAATTGGAGACCCAGTACTTC. It translates to CSATKLETQYF.

The chain recombines TRBV5-4 with TRBJ2-4, with 11 bases identical to TRBD1. V lost 4 bases to trimming and J lost 6 bases; unmatched junction nucleotides: 6. The CDR3 has 15 amino acids. Germline CDR1 reads SGHNT; CDR2 reads YYREEE (reference sequence). CDR3 sequence (DNA): TGTGCCAGCAGCGTAGACGGACAGGGGGCAAACATTCAGTACTTC. It yields the protein CASSVDGQGANIQYF.

The V call is TRBV18, the J call TRBJ1-2; no clear D. V dropped 6 bases and J dropped 8 bases, with 19 bases sitting between them. CDR1 is KGHSH and CDR2 is LQKENI in the germline V gene. CDR3 length: 14 amino acids. The chain's CDR3 is CASSPRPGPSGYTF. The CDR3 DNA follows: TGTGCCAGCTCGCCCCGGCCAGGCCCATCCGGCTACACCTTC.

The J gene is TRBJ1-2, the V gene TRBV6-5, with TRBD1 matching 8 bases. CDR1 is MNHEY and CDR2 is SVGAGI in the germline V gene. There are 15 residues in the CDR3. V shed 5 bases and J 4 bases; nucleotides not matched to a gene: 9. CDR3 sequence: CASSPAPGQGYGYTF. The DNA of the CDR3 is TGTGCCAGCAGTCCAGCCCCCGGACAGGGCTATGGCTACACCTTC.

This chain uses TRBV4-1 with TRBJ2-3, with 8 bases lining up with TRBD2. The CDR3 runs 18 residues. From germline, CDR1 is MGHRA and CDR2 YSYEKL. V was clipped by 0 bases and J by 6 bases; unmatched bases: 14. The CDR3 nucleotides are TGCGCCAGCAGCCAAGATCGGCAAAACGGGGGGGCCGTTGATACGCAGTATTTT. It translates to CASSQDRQNGGAVDTQYF.

The chain joins TRBV5-6 to TRBJ2-3; tentatively, D is TRBD2 (7 bases). CDR3 length: 15 amino acids. Germline V gene lookup returns CDR1 SGHDT and CDR2 YYEEEE. The V and J ends lost 2 bases and 1 base respectively, with 11 bases between them. Written as DNA, the CDR3 is TGTGCCAGCAGCTTACGGGGGGCTGGCACAGATACGCAGTATTTT. The encoded protein is CASSLRGAGTDTQYF.

This chain links TRBV28 with TRBJ1-1; no clear D gene. CDR3 length: 12 amino acids. With 4 bases removed from V and 3 bases from J, the gap between germline ends came to 6 bases. The germline gives CDR1 MDHEN, CDR2 SYDVKM. DNA of the CDR3: TGTGCCAGCAGTTACAGCCACACTGAAGCTTTCTTT. Protein: CASSYSHTEAFF.